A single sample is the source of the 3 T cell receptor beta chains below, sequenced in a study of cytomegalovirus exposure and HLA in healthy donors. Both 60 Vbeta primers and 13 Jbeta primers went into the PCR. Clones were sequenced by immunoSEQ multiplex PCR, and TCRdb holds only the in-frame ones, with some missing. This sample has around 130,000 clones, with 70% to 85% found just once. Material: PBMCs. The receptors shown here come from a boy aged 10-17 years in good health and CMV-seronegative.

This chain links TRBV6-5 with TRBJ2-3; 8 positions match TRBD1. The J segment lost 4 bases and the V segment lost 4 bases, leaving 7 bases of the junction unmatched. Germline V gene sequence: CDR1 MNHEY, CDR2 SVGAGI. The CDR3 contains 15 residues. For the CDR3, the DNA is TGTGCCAGCAGTTCCAGGACAGGGCATGCAGATACGCAGTATTTT. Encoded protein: CASSSRTGHADTQYF.

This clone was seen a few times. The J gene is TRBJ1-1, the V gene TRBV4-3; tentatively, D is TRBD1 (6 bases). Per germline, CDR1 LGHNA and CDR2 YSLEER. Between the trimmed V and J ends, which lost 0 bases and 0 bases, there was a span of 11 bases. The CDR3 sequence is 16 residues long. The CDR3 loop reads CASSQEVQGMNTEAFF. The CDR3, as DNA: TGCGCCAGCAGCCAAGAGGTTCAGGGGATGAACACTGAAGCTTTCTTT.

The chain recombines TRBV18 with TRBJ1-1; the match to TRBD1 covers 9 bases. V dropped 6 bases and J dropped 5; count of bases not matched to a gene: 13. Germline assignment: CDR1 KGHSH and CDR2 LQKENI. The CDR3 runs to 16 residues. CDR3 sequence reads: CASSDTGGVGRTEAFF. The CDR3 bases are TGTGCCAGCTCGGATACAGGGGGCGTAGGGAGGACTGAAGCTTTCTTT.